Below are 16 T cell receptor beta chains sequenced from a single sample in a study of blood T cell repertoires in COVID-19. This table comes from immunoSEQ multiplex PCR, and its TCRdb copy is limited to in-frame clones, with some not included. The sample contains about 230,000 clones, 65% to 90% of which appear only once. The material sequenced was PBMCs or T cells enriched from blood (not recorded which). The receptors originated from a man between 18 and 35 years old who had recovered from COVID-19.

V usage is TRBV19 and J usage is TRBJ2-1; 14 bases map to TRBD2. The length of the CDR3 is 15 residues. The J segment lost 8 bases and the V segment lost 6 bases, leaving 6 bases of the junction unmatched. Germline assignment: CDR1 LNHDA and CDR2 SQIVND (reference sequence). The CDR3 here is CASRQGTSGSDEQFF. Here the CDR3 DNA reads TGTGCCAGTAGACAAGGGACTAGCGGGAGTGATGAGCAGTTCTTC.

The J gene is TRBJ1-5, the V gene TRBV28; D ambiguous. The CDR3 totals 17 residues. Germline V gene data show CDR1 as MDHEN and CDR2 as SYDVKM. Trimming took 5 bases from V and 1 from J, leaving 18 bases between them. In DNA form, the CDR3 reads TGTGCCAGCAGTACCTGGACGGACTCGGGCAGCAATCAGCCCCAGCATTTT. Protein sequence: CASSTWTDSGSNQPQHF.

The chain couples TRBV10-3 to TRBJ2-7; TRBD2 aligns across 8 bases. The CDR3 consists of 12 residues. The V and J ends lost 8 bases and 6 bases, in that order; junction bases with no gene match: 6. The germline gives CDR1 ENHRY, CDR2 SYGVKD. The CDR3 loop reads CAIGSAGGEQYF. As DNA, the CDR3 is TGTGCCATCGGGTCCGCGGGAGGCGAGCAGTACTTC.

V usage is TRBV12-3 or TRBV12-4 and J usage is TRBJ2-2; TRBD1 aligns across 7 bases. The CDR3 length is 13 residues. The V gene end was trimmed by 6 bases and the J gene end by 6 bases; junction bases not matched to a gene: 4. The CDR3 DNA sequence: TGTGCCAGCAGGCCAACAGGGGCCGGGGAGCTGTTTTTT. This gives the protein CASRPTGAGELFF.

V and J are TRBV7-9 and TRBJ1-1; TRBD1 matches 7 bases. CDR1 and CDR2 (germline): SEHNR, FQNEAQ (reference sequence). The CDR3 runs 16 residues. V was clipped by 0 bases and J by 5 bases; unmatched bases: 9. CDR3 sequence (DNA): TGTGCCAGCAGCTTAGCCAGGGGGGTCCAGGGAACTGAAGCTTTCTTT. This codes for CASSLARGVQGTEAFF.

The chain combines TRBV11-2 with TRBJ1-3, with no clear D. Germline V lookup: CDR1 SGHAT, CDR2 FQNNGV. Trimming cost V 0 bases and J 15 bases, with 15 bases left between them. CDR3 length equals 13 residues. Written as DNA, the CDR3 is TGTGCCAGCAGCTTAGAATCTGGCCTCCCGGGATATTTT. Translation gives CASSLESGLPGYF.

The chain has TRBV5-6 and TRBJ2-5, with D unclear. This CDR3 comprises 15 residues. From germline, CDR1 is SGHDT and CDR2 YYEEEE. V was clipped by 1 base and J by 0 bases, with 10 bases between them. In DNA form, the CDR3 reads TGTGCCAGCAGCTTGTACAGCAAACACCAAGAGACCCAGTACTTC. Translating gives CASSLYSKHQETQYF.

Worth noting for this clone: Other DNA sequences of this sample code for an identical CDR3. V gene TRBV19 combines with J gene TRBJ2-7, with 11 bases that match TRBD2. Germline V gene sequence: CDR1 LNHDA, CDR2 SQIVND (reference sequence). The trim removed 1 base at V and 2 bases at J, leaving 1 base unmatched. There are 15 residues in the CDR3. The CDR3, as DNA: TGTGCCAGTAGTATAGGACTAGCGGGAACCTACGAGCAGTACTTC. Its translation: CASSIGLAGTYEQYF.

The V gene is TRBV5-1, the J gene TRBJ2-5; tentative D call: TRBD2 (6 bases). The CDR3 spans 14 residues. The V end lost 2 bases, the J end lost 4 bases, and 12 bases lay between the germline ends. Germline-derived CDR1 and CDR2 are SGHRS and YFSETQ. CDR3 in DNA: TGCGCCAGCAGCTTCTCTAGCGCAGCAGAGACCCAGTACTTC. Encoded protein: CASSFSSAAETQYF.

The V gene is TRBV27, the J gene TRBJ1-2; 7 bases are shared with TRBD1. There are 13 residues in the CDR3. V gave up 3 bases and J gave up 8 bases; unmatched junction bases: 6. The V gene's germline CDR1 is MNHEY and CDR2 SMNVEV (reference sequence). The CDR3 nucleotides are TGTGCCAGCAGTTTCGGCCAGGGGGAAGGCTACACCTTC. Amino acids: CASSFGQGEGYTF.

The chain combines TRBV14 with TRBJ2-1; D may be TRBD1 (6 bases). The CDR3 sequence is 14 residues long. V was clipped by 1 base and J by 10 bases, with 14 bases between them. Germline V CDR1 and CDR2: SGHDN, FVKESK. The CDR3 loop reads CASSQAQGLGEQFF. Written as DNA, the CDR3 is TGTGCCAGCAGCCAAGCCCAGGGGCTAGGGGAGCAGTTCTTC.

The chain uses TRBV7-9 and TRBJ1-2; D uncertain. The V end was cut by 1 base, the J end by 5 bases, with 8 bases between. CDR3 length: 13 residues. Germline CDR1 reads SEHNR; CDR2 reads FQNEAQ (reference sequence). CDR3 nucleotide sequence: TGTGCCAGCAGCTTAGGTACTCGGTATGGCTACACCTTC. This gives the protein CASSLGTRYGYTF.

The rearrangement links TRBV19 to TRBJ1-3; 7 bases agree with TRBD1. CDR1 LNHDA and CDR2 SQIVND come from the germline V gene (reference sequence). The CDR3 covers 16 residues. Trimming cost V 5 bases and J 0 bases; bases outside gene matches: 7. The CDR3: CASSYWDSYSGNTIYF. The CDR3 DNA reads TGTGCCAGTAGTTATTGGGACAGTTACTCTGGAAACACCATATATTTT.

The chain recombines TRBV29-1 with TRBJ2-3; D perhaps matches TRBD2 (5 bases). The CDR3 totals 13 residues. Trimming took 4 bases from V and 2 from J, leaving 10 bases between them. Germline CDR1 SQVTM, CDR2 ANQGSEA. The CDR3 loop reads CSVGASPTDTQYF. In DNA form, the CDR3 reads TGCAGCGTTGGGGCTAGCCCCACAGATACGCAGTATTTT.

The chain couples TRBV20-1 to TRBJ1-1; unclear D gene. V dropped 3 bases and J dropped 3 bases, with 11 bases sitting between them. The CDR3 has 13 residues. The germline gives CDR1 DFQATT, CDR2 SNEGSKA (reference sequence). DNA of the CDR3: TGCAGTGCTAGTATGGGCCCCTACACTGAAGCTTTCTTT. This translates into CSASMGPYTEAFF.

The J gene is TRBJ2-2, the V gene TRBV7-2, with D tentatively TRBD1 (6 bases). Germline V gives CDR1 SGHTA, CDR2 FQGNSA. Trimming cost V 5 bases and J 7 bases, with 23 bases left between them. This CDR3 is built from 17 residues. CDR3 region: CASSPVGAGDHSGELFF. In DNA, the CDR3 is TGTGCCAGCAGCCCCGTCGGGGCAGGGGACCACAGCGGGGAGCTGTTTTTT. The whole variable domain, remainder taken from reference TRBV7-2 and TRBJ2-2, is GAGVSQSPSNKVTEKGKDVELRCDPISGHTALYWYRQSLGQGLEFLIYFQGNSAPDKSGLPSDRFSAERTGGSVSTLTIQRTQQEDSAVYLCASSPVGAGDHSGELFFGEGSRLTVL.